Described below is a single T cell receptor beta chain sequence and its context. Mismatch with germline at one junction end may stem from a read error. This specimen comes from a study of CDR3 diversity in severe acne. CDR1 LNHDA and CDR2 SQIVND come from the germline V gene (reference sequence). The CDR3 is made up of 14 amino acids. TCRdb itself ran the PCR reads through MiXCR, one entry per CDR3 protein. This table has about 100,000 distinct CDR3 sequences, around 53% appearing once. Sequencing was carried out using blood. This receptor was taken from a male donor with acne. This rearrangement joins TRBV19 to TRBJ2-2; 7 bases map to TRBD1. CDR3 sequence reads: CASSTPGGSGELFF. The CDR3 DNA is TGTGCCAGCAGTACCCCAGGGGGTAGCGGGGAGCTGTTTTTT.